This T cell receptor beta chain is from a study of radiotherapy plus CTLA-4 blockade in lung cancer listed by TCRdb under 2018. For the wider study: Objective responses occurred in 18% of enrolled patients, and 30% to 35% achieved disease control. The full study reports these points: The strongest predictors of response, as reported, were early dynamic changes in blood T cell clones along with a rise in serum interferon-beta after radiation. TCR clones derived from tumors expanded in peripheral blood after treatment with radiotherapy and ipilimumab.

The library was prepared using the immunoSEQ multiplex PCR assay. TCRdb retrieved this table from immuneACCESS and kept in-frame rearrangements only. Not all clones are present; in checked studies, unresolved V genes account for under half, and no reason is known for the remainder. Present in this sample are about 97,000 clones, approximately 72% of which were seen just once. Approximately 3% of the sample belongs to the ten largest clones. The germline V gene specifies MNHEY as CDR1 and SVGAGI as CDR2. At the junction V is shortened by 6 bases and J by 7 bases; bases outside the gene matches: 8. There are 13 amino acids in the CDR3, from cysteine to phenylalanine inclusive. The retained sequence is limited to the CDR3, 39 bases, with the frame set at the first base. This clone was counted between two and nine times. Its antigen is unknown. Per-base qualities were not stored, and no clone one base away is much larger.

The study evaluated CTLA-4 blockade (ipilimumab) given together with focal radiation therapy in patients who had chemo-refractory metastatic non-small-cell lung cancer. The rearranged segments are TRBV6-5 and TRBJ2-7; the junction holds 8 bases that match TRBD1. The specimen was peripheral blood, collected from a patient treated with radiotherapy plus ipilimumab. This TCR derives from a human donor with non-small cell lung cancer who had a partial response to radiotherapy plus ipilimumab. Some clones in this sample may be carry-over from other donors' samples. The DNA is TGTGCCAGCAGAGTTACAGGGGGTGGTGAGCAGTACTTC. This sequence encodes CASRVTGGGEQYF.